The 28 T cell receptor beta chains below all came from one sample that was sequenced in a study of blood T cells in healthy people across ages. Using a J-beta primer mix together with a sample-barcoded 5' primer, a second PCR was run for 7 to 11 cycles. One entry per CDR3 protein, called by TCRdb with MiXCR from the 5' RACE reads. The sample has 800,000 to 950,000 distinct CDR3 sequences, 25% to 35% seen once; the top ten hold roughly a tenth. The same data also contributed to another study, on T cells of mothers and their children.

The sequenced sample consisted of blood. Receptor source: a woman between 40 and 55 years old in good health.

This clonotype was seen more than once but under ten times. J is TRBJ2-6 and V is TRBV7-2, with D perhaps being TRBD1 or TRBD2 (5 bases each). V dropped 4 bases and J dropped 0 bases, with 10 bases sitting between them. Germline V gene lookup returns CDR1 SGHTA and CDR2 FQGNSA. CDR3 length equals 16 residues. The CDR3 sequence is CASSSGTFSGANVLTF. In DNA, the CDR3 is TGTGCCAGCAGCTCAGGGACGTTCTCTGGGGCCAACGTCCTGACTTTC.

This clonotype showed up just a few times. Possible read error: a much larger clone is one base away. The chain carries TRBV7-2 and TRBJ2-1; 9 nucleotides line up with TRBD1. Looked up from germline, CDR1 is SGHTA and CDR2 is FQGNSA. CDR3 length equals 14 residues. V lost 5 bases, J lost 6 bases, and 5 bases stayed unmatched. This CDR3 reads CASSIGTGSNEQFF. CDR3 in DNA: TGTGCCAGCAGCATAGGGACAGGGAGCAATGAGCAGTTCTTC.

There are many counts of this clonotype. The chain recombines TRBV6-6 with TRBJ2-7; TRBD1 matches 7 bases. The CDR3 sequence is 15 residues long. Unmatched junction bases numbered 8, after V lost 4 bases and J lost 2 bases. Germline V gene sequence: CDR1 MNHNY, CDR2 SVGAGI (reference sequence). The CDR3 nucleotides are TGTGCCAGCAGTTCCAGGACAGGAAGGGCCTACGAGCAGTACTTC. Protein: CASSSRTGRAYEQYF.

The CDR3 DNA sequence: TGCAGTGCTATTACGACCGGGACTCATTGTAATGAGCAGTTCTTC. Translation gives CSAITTGTHCNEQFF. This chain uses TRBV20-1 with TRBJ2-1, with D possibly being TRBD2 (6 bases). Between the trimmed V and J ends, which lost 4 bases and 7 bases, there was a span of 20 bases. In germline, CDR1 is DFQATT, CDR2 SNEGSKA (reference sequence). The CDR3 has 15 amino acids.

This clonotype came up many times. This chain links TRBV4-2 with TRBJ2-5; D not resolved. The CDR3 contains 13 residues. Germline lookup yields CDR1 LGHNA and CDR2 YNFKEQ. Trimming shortened V by 6 bases and J by 5 bases, and 13 bases separated the two germline ends. The chain's CDR3 is CASRRTPEETQYF. In nucleotides, the CDR3 is TGTGCCAGCAGACGAACTCCCGAGGAGACCCAGTACTTC.

A few counts support this clonotype. The V gene is TRBV2, the J gene TRBJ2-3; unclear D gene. Germline CDR1 is SNHLY and CDR2 is FYNNEI. The CDR3 has 15 residues. Trimming removed 7 bases from V and 0 bases from J, with 14 bases in between. The CDR3 DNA sequence: TGTGCCAGCATATCACAGCCCACTAGCACAGATACGCAGTATTTT. Its protein product is CASISQPTSTDTQYF. The complete variable domain, with remaining parts taken from reference TRBV2 and TRBJ2-3, reads EPEVTQTPSHQVTQMGQEVILRCVPISNHLYFYWYRQILGQKVEFLVSFYNNEISEKSEIFDDQFSVERPDGSNFTLKIRSTKLEDSAMYFCASISQPTSTDTQYFGPGTRLTVL.

This clonotype was seen only a few times. J is TRBJ2-7 and V is TRBV6-2 or TRBV6-3; 8 bases are a match to TRBD2. The germline CDR1 and CDR2 sequences are MNHEY and SVGEGT. The J segment lost 2 bases and the V segment lost 0 bases, leaving 12 bases of the junction unmatched. The CDR3 covers 18 residues. CDR3 residues: CASSYSSRIAGTPYEQYF. CDR3 in DNA: TGTGCCAGCAGTTACTCGAGTAGGATAGCGGGGACTCCCTACGAGCAGTACTTC.

There are a few counts of this clonotype. This chain uses TRBV4-1 with TRBJ1-2, with 7 bases aligning to TRBD1. With V trimmed by 4 bases and J by 3 bases, 8 bases remained unmatched. Germline CDR1 MGHRA, CDR2 YSYEKL. This CDR3 has 15 amino acids. CDR3 DNA: TGCGCCAGCAGCCCCCAAGACAGGGACGACTATGGCTACACCTTC. Translated: CASSPQDRDDYGYTF.

CDR3 sequence reads: CAISESTTDSKGTDTQYF. For the CDR3, the DNA is TGTGCCATCAGTGAGTCGACGACGGACAGTAAAGGCACAGATACGCAGTATTTT. The chain couples TRBV10-3 to TRBJ2-3, with a tentative D call TRBD1 (6 bases). The CDR3 is made up of 18 amino acids. Germline lookup yields CDR1 ENHRY and CDR2 SYGVKD. The germline V and J ends were trimmed by 0 bases and 1 base, with 17 bases remaining between them.

With regard to this clonotype: A read error may be the cause here, since a much bigger clone is one base away. As DNA, the CDR3 is TGTGCCAGCAGTCGAGAGAGCACTAACTCCTACGAGCAGTACTTC. It translates to CASSRESTNSYEQYF. The chain recombines TRBV7-2 with TRBJ2-7; D ambiguous. The CDR3 totals 15 residues. Germline-derived CDR1 and CDR2 are SGHTA and FQGNSA. Trimming removed 6 bases at V and 0 bases at J, with 15 bases between.

V gene TRBV5-1 combines with J gene TRBJ2-2; D is unclear. The CDR3 runs 14 residues. In germline, CDR1 is SGHRS, CDR2 YFSETQ. V was clipped by 2 bases and J by 3 bases, with 8 bases between them. This chain's CDR3 is CASSLLSDTGELFF. CDR3 DNA: TGCGCCAGCAGCTTATTATCGGACACCGGGGAGCTGTTTTTT. The full variable domain, rest sourced from reference TRBV5-1 and TRBJ2-2, is KAGVTQTPRYLIKTRGQQVTLSCSPISGHRSVSWYQQTPGQGLQFLFEYFSETQRNKGNFPGRFSGRQFSNSRSEMNVSTLELGDSALYLCASSLLSDTGELFFGEGSRLTVL.

This chain links TRBV7-9 with TRBJ1-4; a weak D match, TRBD1 (6 bases). Trimming pared 7 bases from V and 5 bases from J, leaving 26 bases between. This CDR3 is 18 amino acids long. Germline values: CDR1 SEHNR, CDR2 FQNEAQ (reference sequence). The CDR3 DNA is TGTGCCAGCAACGTAGGGGGGACTGATCAACGCCCGAATGAAAAACTGTTTTTT. It yields the protein CASNVGGTDQRPNEKLFF. The full variable domain, its missing parts supplied by reference TRBV7-9 and TRBJ1-4, is DTGVSQNPRHKITKRGQNVTFRCDPISEHNRLYWYRQTLGQGPEFLTYFQNEAQLEKSRLLSDRFSAERPKGSFSTLEIQRTEQGDSAMYLCASNVGGTDQRPNEKLFFGSGTQLSVL.

The chain carries TRBV15 and TRBJ2-2; D is perhaps TRBD1 (6 bases). Germline V gene sequence: CDR1 LNHNV, CDR2 YYDKDF (reference sequence). Between the trimmed V and J ends, which lost 1 base and 5 bases, there was a span of 14 bases. This CDR3 has 16 amino acids. CDR3 nucleotide sequence: TGTGCCACCAGCAGAGTAAGACAGGTGCAAACCGGGGAGCTGTTTTTT. Its translation: CATSRVRQVQTGELFF.

This rearrangement joins TRBV20-1 to TRBJ1-2, with D unresolved. Germline loops: CDR1 DFQATT, CDR2 SNEGSKA (reference sequence). The ends were cut back, 3 bases at V and 8 bases at J, with 13 bases in the middle. The CDR3 length is 12 residues. CDR3 amino acids: CSASRAKEGYTF. The CDR3 region has the DNA TGCAGTGCTAGTAGGGCCAAGGAAGGCTACACCTTC.

This clonotype has a count of ten or more. V usage is TRBV6-5 and J usage is TRBJ2-1; 7 bases line up with TRBD1. Losses at the gene ends were 2 bases for V and 7 bases for J; bases not matched to a gene: 8. Germline values: CDR1 MNHEY, CDR2 SVGAGI. The CDR3 is made up of 15 amino acids. CDR3 nucleotide sequence: TGTGCCAGCAGTTACAGTAGGGGGCGATTGAATGAGCAGTTCTTC. Translated: CASSYSRGRLNEQFF.

This chain connects TRBV20-1 to TRBJ2-1; a weak D match, TRBD2 (8 bases). The CDR3 extends over 16 amino acids. From germline, CDR1 is DFQATT and CDR2 SNEGSKA (reference sequence). V shed 1 base and J shed 5 bases, with 18 bases lying between them. The CDR3 loop reads CSARGTSRGAHNEQFF. CDR3 DNA: TGCAGTGCTAGAGGGACTAGCAGGGGGGCCCACAATGAGCAGTTCTTC.

This clonotype has a handful of counts. The CDR3 DNA is TGTGCCAGCAGCCTGAAGGGTACCGAGCAGTACTTC. Translation gives CASSLKGTEQYF. The J gene is TRBJ2-7, the V gene TRBV28; D ambiguous. V lost 6 bases, J lost 6 bases, and 12 bases lay in between. This CDR3 region has 12 residues. CDR1 and CDR2 (germline): MDHEN, SYDVKM.

This clonotype was counted many times. The genes are TRBV5-1 and TRBJ1-2; D uncertain. The germline V gene has CDR1 SGHRS and CDR2 YFSETQ. V lost 6 bases and J 0 bases, leaving 12 bases between the germline ends. The CDR3 extends over 14 amino acids. The CDR3 DNA reads as TGCGCCAGCAACAGCGGCTCATCTAACTATGGCTACACCTTC. Translating gives CASNSGSSNYGYTF.

The chain couples TRBV7-2 to TRBJ2-3; 7 bases fit TRBD1. The CDR3 is made up of 15 amino acids. Germline CDR1 reads SGHTA; CDR2 reads FQGNSA. The junction had 2 bases not matched to a gene; V was cut back by 2 bases and J by 0 bases. CDR3 in amino acids: CASSLQGQSTDTQYF. In DNA, the CDR3 is TGTGCCAGCAGCTTACAGGGACAGAGCACAGATACGCAGTATTTT.

This clonotype turned up a few times. V is TRBV28 and J is TRBJ2-1, with TRBD2 matching over 8 bases. CDR3 length: 15 amino acids. CDR1 is MDHEN, CDR2 SYDVKM, per germline. Germline trimming cut 8 bases from V and 1 base from J; bases unmatched to any gene: 7. DNA for the CDR3: TGTGCCAGCGAACTAGCGGTGACTTCCTACAATGAGCAGTTCTTC. This codes for CASELAVTSYNEQFF.

The genes are TRBV19 and TRBJ1-1; D is uncertain. CDR1 is LNHDA and CDR2 is SQIVND in the germline V gene (reference sequence). This CDR3 region has 13 residues. V lost 4 bases to trimming and J lost 1 base, with 7 bases between them. The CDR3 coding sequence is TGTGCCAGTAGTACCCTACAGAACACTGAAGCTTTCTTT. As protein: CASSTLQNTEAFF.

This clonotype was counted once. This chain uses TRBV12-3 or TRBV12-4 with TRBJ1-1, with D uncertain. CDR3 size: 13 residues. CDR3 nucleotides: TGTACCACCGACCGGGGTTTCGAGACTGAAGCTTTCTTT. Translated, it gives CTTDRGFETEAFF.

This clonotype has ten or more counts. The rearrangement uses TRBV6-5 and TRBJ2-6; 12 nucleotides align to TRBD1. Per the germline V gene, CDR1 is MNHEY and CDR2 is SVGAGI. Trimming at V came to 4 bases and at J to 0 bases, leaving 10 bases not matched to a gene. CDR3 length: 20 amino acids. The CDR3, as DNA: TGTGCCAGCAGTTCGCCGATGGGGACAGGGGGCCCCTCTGGGGCCAACGTCCTGACTTTC. Translating it yields CASSSPMGTGGPSGANVLTF.

The rearrangement uses TRBV28 and TRBJ1-2; D remains ambiguous. V was shortened by 0 bases and J by 8 bases, with 16 bases between the two germline ends. This CDR3 has 15 amino acids. Germline V gene data show CDR1 as MDHEN and CDR2 as SYDVKM. In DNA form, the CDR3 reads TGTGCCAGCAGTTTATGGGGTAGAAGGATGGAAGGCTACACCTTC. Encoded protein: CASSLWGRRMEGYTF.

This clonotype was picked up many times. This chain connects TRBV5-1 to TRBJ1-2; D is perhaps TRBD1 (5 bases). With 4 bases removed from V and 7 bases from J, the gap between germline ends came to 17 bases. The CDR3 extends over 14 amino acids. Germline V lookup: CDR1 SGHRS, CDR2 YFSETQ. For the CDR3, the DNA is TGCGCCAGCAGCACCCTGGGACCGGCGAGTGGCTACACCTTC. This gives the protein CASSTLGPASGYTF.

This clonotype was recorded a few times. The genes are TRBV7-3 and TRBJ2-5; 7 nucleotides line up with TRBD2. V shed 5 bases and J 5 bases; nucleotides not matched to a gene: 8. Germline-derived CDR1 and CDR2 are SGHTA and FQGTGA. This CDR3 has 14 amino acids. CDR3 DNA sequence: TGTGCCAGCAGCCCTCACAGCGGGGAGGAGACCCAGTACTTC. Residues: CASSPHSGEETQYF.

This clonotype was observed at least ten times. This chain joins TRBV3-1 and TRBJ2-5; TRBD2 might be the D (5 bases). This CDR3 region has 11 residues. With 6 bases removed from V and 4 bases from J, the gap between germline ends came to 6 bases. CDR1 is LGHDT and CDR2 is YNNKEL in the germline V gene (reference sequence). CDR3 nucleotide sequence: TGTGCCAGCAGGGAGGTAGAGACCCAGTACTTC. Translating gives CASREVETQYF.

The V and J genes are TRBV27 and TRBJ1-5; 12 bases are shared with TRBD1. In germline, CDR1 is MNHEY, CDR2 SMNVEV (reference sequence). CDR3 length: 18 amino acids. V lost 1 base, J lost 6 bases, and 10 bases stayed unmatched. In nucleotides, the CDR3 is TGTGCCAGCAGTTTATTGGGGACAGGGGGCGTTGAGGGTCAGCCCCAGCATTTT. It is translated as CASSLLGTGGVEGQPQHF.